What follows is one T cell receptor beta chain and its context. The antigen remains undetermined. This CDR3 comprises 14 residues. V lost 5 bases to trimming and J lost 7 bases, with 12 bases between them. Germline V CDR1 and CDR2: KGHSH, LQKENI. The sample is drawn from a study of blood T cells in healthy people across ages. Notes on the study in general: Strong correlation existed between TCR beta diversity and naive T cell percentage.

Peripheral blood samples of roughly 9.8 milliliters were drawn from each donor. Total RNA, at least 5 micrograms per sample, came from PBMCs. The second PCR ran about 6 to 12 cycles with a sample-barcoded 5' primer and J-beta primers. TCRdb recomputed calls from the 5' RACE reads with MiXCR, one row per CDR3 protein. Of about 640,000 distinct CDR3 sequences listed, approximately 50% are singletons. The sample comprised blood. This chain joins TRBV18 and TRBJ1-6, with D possibly matching TRBD1 (5 bases). This sequence originates from a man aged 55-75 years in good health. CDR3 loop: CASSSGPANSPLHF. The CDR3, as DNA: TGTGCCAGCTCATCGGGACCGGCCAATTCACCCCTCCACTTT.